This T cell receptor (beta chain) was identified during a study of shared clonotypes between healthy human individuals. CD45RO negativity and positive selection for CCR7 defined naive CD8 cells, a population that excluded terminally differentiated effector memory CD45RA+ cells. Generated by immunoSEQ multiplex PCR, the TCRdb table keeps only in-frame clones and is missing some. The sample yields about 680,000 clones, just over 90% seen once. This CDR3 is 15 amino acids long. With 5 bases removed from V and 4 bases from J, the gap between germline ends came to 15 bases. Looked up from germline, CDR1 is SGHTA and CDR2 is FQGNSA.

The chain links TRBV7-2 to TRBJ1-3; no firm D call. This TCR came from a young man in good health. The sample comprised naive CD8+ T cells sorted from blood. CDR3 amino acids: CASSPPPTAGNTIYF. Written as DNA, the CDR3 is TGTGCCAGCAGCCCCCCCCCAACAGCCGGAAACACCATATATTTT.